This entry concerns a single T cell receptor (beta chain). The data were produced by immunoSEQ multiplex PCR, yet TCRdb's version contains in-frame clones alone and is incomplete. The sample lists fewer than 90,000 clones; more than 80% were seen once. These data originate in a study of blood T cell repertoires in COVID-19. About the study: COVID-19 samples from acute and convalescent phases originated in the United States, Italy and Spain. The analysed material was cDNA or gDNA that came from T cells, B-cell-depleted T cells, or PBMCs.

Trimming cost V 6 bases and J 2 bases; bases outside gene matches: 5. Germline CDR1 and CDR2: MNHEY and SMNVEV (reference sequence). The CDR3 loop spans 14 amino acids. This clonotype was obtained from a human donor in a cohort sampled during active COVID-19. The chain couples TRBV27 to TRBJ2-7; TRBD2 matches 9 bases. The sequencing input was peripheral blood. CDR3 bases: TGTGCCAGCAGGCGGGGGGGACAGACCTACGAGCAGTACTTC. Its translation is CASRRGGQTYEQYF.